The T cell receptor (beta chain) described here comes from a study of blood T cells in healthy people across ages (dated by TCRdb to about 2015). Concerning the study at large: Template switching captured roughly one uniquely barcoded TCR beta cDNA molecule per two T cells in model experiments. For two donors (one aged 18 to 30 and one aged 80 or older), the study analyzed two additional independent replicas of 1 million unique cDNA reads from the same blood draw. To avoid experimental bias, donors of different ages were spread randomly across the sequencing lanes. The donors were divided into four age groups: young (average approximately 15 years), middle-aged (about 41), aged (around 67) and long-lived (roughly 86). Age-related changes in TCR beta repertoire diversity were measured in the study by deep sequencing normalized with unique cDNA molecular identifiers. Paper-wide results and their limitations: Total diversity estimates from one million sequenced T cells were considered lower bounds and underestimates. Observed TCR beta diversity correlated strongly with the percentage of naive T cells measured by flow cytometry. Compared with the aged group, more naive CD4+ T cells, fewer expanded clones and increased TCR diversity were shown by the long-lived group, suggesting age selection. Conclusive comparison of naive and antigen-experienced compartments was prevented by the profiling of bulk unsorted PBMCs. Because the CMV infection status of the donors was unknown, age-related changes in expanded clonotypes may potentially have been confounded. Observed TCR beta diversity per million T cells fell roughly linearly with age, and a significant reduction was already apparent by age roughly 41.

The donors were some 39 Caucasian individuals from Russia, aged 6 to 90 years, who were systemically healthy. Ten milliliters of peripheral blood were collected from each donor into EDTA-treated Vacutainer tubes. PBMCs were isolated by Ficoll-Paque density-gradient centrifugation, with at least 7 million obtained per sample. Total RNA, at least 5.5 micrograms per sample, was extracted from PBMCs with Trizol reagent. For every donor, an aliquot of PBMCs went through flow cytometry to measure the percentages of naive CD45RAhigh/CD27high T cells. This clonotype has a count of ten or more. It lacks a known antigen. Per-nucleotide qualities are absent, and no much larger clonotype sits a single base away. The library was made by 5' RACE. Data came from an Illumina HiSeq 2500. A second PCR of about 7 to 12 cycles was run with a J-beta primer mix and a sample-barcoded 5' primer. Each TCR beta cDNA molecule received a unique molecular identifier from a template-switch 5' adaptor carrying 12 random nucleotides. Each sample yielded at least 2.5 million CDR3-containing paired-end reads. The Mint cDNA synthesis kit, primed by a TRBC-specific oligonucleotide, was used to synthesize first-strand cDNA from all RNA. Following uracil-DNA glycosylase treatment, a first 18-cycle PCR with universal primers M1SS and BC2_uni_R was performed on all cDNA. Turning to the authors' computational methods: For normalization, 1 million high-quality reads, each with a distinct molecular identifier, were randomly selected from each sample. Reads with shared molecular identifiers were discarded instead of being binned into consensus sequences. MiTCR, with a Q25 quality threshold and the strictest error-elimination algorithm, was used for CDR3 identification, clonotype clustering and error correction. A nonparametric unseen species model with Euler transformation was used to estimate a lower bound on total TCR beta diversity. TCRdb reprocessing: public reads trimmed at Q25 with fastp, clones called with MiXCR, in-frame beta chains kept. CDR3 protein duplicates are merged, each entry listing the most common genes and DNA. The V and J calls follow TCRdb's processing rather than the paper's. Here the sample has roughly 700,000 distinct CDR3 sequences; about 30% occur a single time. 15% of the sample lies in the top ten.

The trim is 6 bases for V and 2 bases for J, with a gap of 9 bases between the germline ends. The CDR3 has 13 amino acids, counting the end cysteine and phenylalanine. The entry retains the CDR3 DNA only, 39 bases that are in frame from base 1. Specimen: blood. The chain links TRBV12-3 or TRBV12-4 with TRBJ2-3; no D gene call is confident. The sequence came from a woman aged 80 or over in good health. Donor details come from another sample of the same person, matched by shared clones. The CDR3 region has the sequence CASSLRVTDTQYF. The DNA sequence reads TGTGCCAGCAGCCTGAGAGTCACAGATACGCAGTATTTT.